This TCR beta chain was recovered during a study of T cells after yellow fever vaccination. Turning to the study itself: It was SMART-Seq v4 Ultra Low Input that prepared the fractions with low cell numbers. Regarding the study as a whole: Of the clonotypes, a small share occurred in both CD4 and CD8 compartments.

MiXCR, applied by TCRdb to the 5' RACE reads, yields one record per CDR3 protein. The sample has around 300,000 distinct CDR3 sequences, around 4.5% seen once. Germline CDR1 SQVTM, CDR2 ANQGSEA. Between the trimmed V and J ends, which lost 6 bases and 4 bases, there was a span of 12 bases. This CDR3 comprises 12 residues. This clonotype showed up many times. The target antigen is unknown. J is TRBJ1-1 and V is TRBV29-1, with D maybe TRBD1 (5 bases). The sample was PBMCs, taken 15 days after the yellow fever booster vaccination. The source is a man between 18 and 29 years old who received the YFV17D yellow fever vaccine. The CDR3 bases are TGCAGCGTGTCAGGGTCGAGCACTGAAGCTTTCTTT. Translation: CSVSGSSTEAFF.